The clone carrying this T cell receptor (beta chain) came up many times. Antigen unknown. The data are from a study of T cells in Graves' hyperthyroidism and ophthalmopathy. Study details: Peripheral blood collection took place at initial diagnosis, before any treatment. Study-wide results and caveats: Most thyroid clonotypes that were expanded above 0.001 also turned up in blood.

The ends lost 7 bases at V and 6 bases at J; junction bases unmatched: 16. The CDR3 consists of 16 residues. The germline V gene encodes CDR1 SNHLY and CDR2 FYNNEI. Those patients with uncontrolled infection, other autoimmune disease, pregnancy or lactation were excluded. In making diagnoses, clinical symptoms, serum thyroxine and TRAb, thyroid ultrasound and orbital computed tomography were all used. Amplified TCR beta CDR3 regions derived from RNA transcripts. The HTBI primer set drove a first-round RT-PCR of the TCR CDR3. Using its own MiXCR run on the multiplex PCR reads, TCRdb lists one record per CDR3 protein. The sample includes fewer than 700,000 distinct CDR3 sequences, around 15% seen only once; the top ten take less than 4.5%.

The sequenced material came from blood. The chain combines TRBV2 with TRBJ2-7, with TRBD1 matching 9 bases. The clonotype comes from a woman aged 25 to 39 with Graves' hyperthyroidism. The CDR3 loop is CASNLSGQGPFCEQYF. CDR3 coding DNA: TGTGCCAGCAATTTGTCGGGACAGGGCCCTTTTTGCGAGCAGTACTTC.